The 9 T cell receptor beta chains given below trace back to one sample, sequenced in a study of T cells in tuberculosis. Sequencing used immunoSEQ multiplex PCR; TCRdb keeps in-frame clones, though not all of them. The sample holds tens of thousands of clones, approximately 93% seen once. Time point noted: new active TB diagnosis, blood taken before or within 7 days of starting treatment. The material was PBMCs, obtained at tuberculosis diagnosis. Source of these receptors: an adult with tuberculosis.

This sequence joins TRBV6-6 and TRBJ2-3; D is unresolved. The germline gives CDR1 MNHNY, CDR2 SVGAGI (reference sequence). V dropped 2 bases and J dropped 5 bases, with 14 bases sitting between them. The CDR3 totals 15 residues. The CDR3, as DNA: TGTGCCAGCAGTTACAAAGGAAGACTTGGAGATACGCAGTATTTT. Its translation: CASSYKGRLGDTQYF.

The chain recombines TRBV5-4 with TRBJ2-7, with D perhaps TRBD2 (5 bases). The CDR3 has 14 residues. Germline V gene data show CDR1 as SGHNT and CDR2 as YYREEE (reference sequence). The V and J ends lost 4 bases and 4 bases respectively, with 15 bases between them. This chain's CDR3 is CASSLEGLIYEQYF. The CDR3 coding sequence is TGTGCCAGCAGCCTTGAGGGCCTTATTTACGAGCAGTACTTC.

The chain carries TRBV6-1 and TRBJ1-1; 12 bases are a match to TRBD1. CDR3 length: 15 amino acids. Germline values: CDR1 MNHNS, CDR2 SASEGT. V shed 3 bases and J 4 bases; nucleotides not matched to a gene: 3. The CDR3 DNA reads TGTGCCAGCAGTGATTGGGGACAGGGGGCCACTGAAGCTTTCTTT. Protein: CASSDWGQGATEAFF.

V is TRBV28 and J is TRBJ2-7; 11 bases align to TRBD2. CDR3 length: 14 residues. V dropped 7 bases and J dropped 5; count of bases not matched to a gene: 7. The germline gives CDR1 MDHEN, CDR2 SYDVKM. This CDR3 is CASIAGGKNHEQYF. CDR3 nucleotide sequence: TGTGCCAGCATAGCGGGGGGGAAGAACCACGAGCAGTACTTC.

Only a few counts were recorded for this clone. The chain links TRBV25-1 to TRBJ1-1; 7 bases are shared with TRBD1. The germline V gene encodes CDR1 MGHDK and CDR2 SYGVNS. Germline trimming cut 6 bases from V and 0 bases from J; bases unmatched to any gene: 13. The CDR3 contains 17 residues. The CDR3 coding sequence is TGTGCCAGCAGCGACCCGACAGGGACGGGGGTGAACACTGAAGCTTTCTTT. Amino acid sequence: CASSDPTGTGVNTEAFF.

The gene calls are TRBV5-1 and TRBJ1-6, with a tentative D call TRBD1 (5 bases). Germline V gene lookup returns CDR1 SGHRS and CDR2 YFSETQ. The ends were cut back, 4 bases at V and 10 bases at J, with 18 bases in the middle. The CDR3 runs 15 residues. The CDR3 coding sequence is TGCGCCAGCAGCCCCCCGGGACTGAACAACTCACCCCTCCACTTT. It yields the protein CASSPPGLNNSPLHF.

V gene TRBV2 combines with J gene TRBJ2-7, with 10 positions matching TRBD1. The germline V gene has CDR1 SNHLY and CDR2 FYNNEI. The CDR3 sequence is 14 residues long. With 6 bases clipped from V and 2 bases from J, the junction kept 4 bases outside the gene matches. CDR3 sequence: CASSWGTGAYEQYF. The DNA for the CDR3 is TGTGCCAGCAGCTGGGGGACAGGGGCCTACGAGCAGTACTTC.

The CDR3 coding sequence is TGTGCCAGTACCCCGGGACAGTCATCGGGTACGCAGTATTTT. Its protein product is CASTPGQSSGTQYF. J is TRBJ2-3 and V is TRBV19, with 7 bases identical to TRBD1. The CDR3 spans 14 residues. CDR1 and CDR2 from the germline V gene are LNHDA and SQIVND (reference sequence). V shed 7 bases and J 8 bases; nucleotides not matched to a gene: 12.

CDR3 protein: CASSEGLLYEQYF. The CDR3 nucleotides read TGTGCCAGCTCAGAGGGACTGCTCTACGAGCAGTACTTC. The gene calls are TRBV18 and TRBJ2-7; a weak D match, TRBD2 (6 bases). CDR1 is KGHSH, CDR2 LQKENI, per germline. This CDR3 is built from 13 residues. V lost 5 bases and J lost 3, with 11 bases in between.